This T cell receptor beta chain is from a study of blood T cell repertoires in COVID-19. Study at large: Whether acute or convalescent, the COVID-19 samples came from the United States, Italy and Spain. T cells, B-cell-depleted T cells, or PBMCs provided the cDNA or gDNA that served as material.

Under the authors' procedure: Amplification of reference gene primers provided the estimated nucleated cell counts. Assay used: immunoSEQ multiplex PCR; TCRdb lists only in-frame clones, some missing. Clone size and V and J calls were adopted from that table, with D and trimming inferred from the DNA. The sample records 250,000 to 300,000 clones, less than 90% being singletons. Sample: peripheral blood. The receptor's source is a man aged 55 to 70 who had recovered from COVID-19.

The CDR3 sequence is CASSQDPSVQPQHF. The CDR3, as DNA: TGTGCCAGCAGCCAAGATCCTTCGGTTCAGCCCCAGCATTTT. The chain couples TRBV3-1 (or the pseudogene TRBV3-2) to TRBJ1-5, with D unresolved. Looked up from germline, CDR1 is LGHDT and CDR2 is YNNKEL (reference sequence). V was shortened by 0 bases and J by 6 bases, with 9 bases between the two germline ends. The CDR3 consists of 14 residues.